This TCR beta chain derives from a study of tumor and adjacent non-tumor tissue in lung cancer. Background on the study: Patients comprised some eleven adenocarcinoma, a couple of squamous cell carcinoma and 1 small cell lung cancer.

RNA was extracted from bulk tissue without any cell sorting. TCRbeta libraries were built with three rounds of nested PCR, modified from ARM-PCR. Using its own MiXCR run on the multiplex PCR reads, TCRdb lists one record per CDR3 protein. The sample consists of fewer than 85,000 distinct CDR3 sequences, around 73% of them appearing once. Study-wide findings and caveats: TCR diversity was significantly greater in tumor than normal lung tissue.

Including both end residues, the CDR3 is 15 amino acids long. Germline-derived CDR1 and CDR2 are MNHEY and SVGAGI. This clonotype was seen once. The antigen is undetermined. Because the CDR3 is missing its conserved closing phenylalanine or tryptophan, this is likely a read error. The limits of the CDR3 on the DNA are not certain, so only TCRdb's listed CDR3 is given. This TCR derives from a man in his sixties with non-small cell lung cancer. The sequencing sample was made of lung tumor tissue. The gene calls are TRBV6-5 and TRBJ1-1; the table's D gene call, TRBD1, was not cross checked with the DNA. The CDR3 here is CASSYSHRGGAEASV.